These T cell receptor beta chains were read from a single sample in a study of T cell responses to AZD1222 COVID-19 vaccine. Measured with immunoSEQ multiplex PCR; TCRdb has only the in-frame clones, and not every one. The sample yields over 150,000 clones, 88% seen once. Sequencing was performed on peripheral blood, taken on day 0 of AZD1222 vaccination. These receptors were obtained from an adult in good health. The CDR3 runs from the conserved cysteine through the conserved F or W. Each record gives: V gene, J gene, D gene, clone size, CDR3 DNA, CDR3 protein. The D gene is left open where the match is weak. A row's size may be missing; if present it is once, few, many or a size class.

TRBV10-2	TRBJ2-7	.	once	TGCGCCAGCAGCGACCCACAAGCCTACGAGCAGTACTTC	CASSDPQAYEQYF
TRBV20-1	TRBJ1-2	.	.	TGCAGTGCTAGAGCCCCGGGTCGCTACACCTTC	CSARAPGRYTF
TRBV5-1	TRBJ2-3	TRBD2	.	TGCGCCAGTAGGACTAGCACTAGCACAGATACGCAGTATTTT	CASRTSTSTDTQYF
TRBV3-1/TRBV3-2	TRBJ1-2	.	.	TGTGCCAGCAGCCAATCTTCGGGTGGCTACACCTTC	CASSQSSGGYTF
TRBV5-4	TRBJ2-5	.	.	TGTGCCAGCAGCTTCCAAGAGACCCAGTACTTC	CASSFQETQYF
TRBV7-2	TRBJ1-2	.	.	TGTGCCAGCAGCTTAGGATCAGGGCTCCTCGGCGGCTACACCTTC	CASSLGSGLLGGYTF
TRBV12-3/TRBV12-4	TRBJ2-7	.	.	TGTGCCAGCAGAGAAACAGTTTCCTACGAGCAGTACTTC	CASRETVSYEQYF
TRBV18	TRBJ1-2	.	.	TGTGCCAGCTCACCACCTGCTGGTCTCTTTGGCTACACCTTC	CASSPPAGLFGYTF
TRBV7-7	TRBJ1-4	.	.	TGTGCTAGCAGCTTAGCGCAGGGGTCAGGTGAAAAACTGTTTTTT	CASSLAQGSGEKLFF
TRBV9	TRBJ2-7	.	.	TGTGCCAGCAGCGTAGGCCCCGACAGCACCTACGAGCAGTACTTC	CASSVGPDSTYEQYF
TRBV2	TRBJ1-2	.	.	TGTGCCAGCAGTGATCCCGGGGGCTACACCTTC	CASSDPGGYTF
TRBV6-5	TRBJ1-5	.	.	TGTGCCAGCAGTTATGGGCAGAATAGCAATCAGCCCCAGCATTTT	CASSYGQNSNQPQHF
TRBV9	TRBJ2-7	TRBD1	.	TGTGCCAGCAGCGTAGGGGGACAGCCCGCCTCCTACGAGCAGTACTTC	CASSVGGQPASYEQYF
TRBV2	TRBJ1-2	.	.	TGTGCCTTCCACCCTCTCACAGGTCTCAGTGGCTACACCTTC	CAFHPLTGLSGYTF